This T cell receptor beta chain emerged from a study of vaccination effects on CD4 cells after COVID-19. On this clone itself: Its specificity is unknown.

General study results and limits: By a late point after vaccination, infection- and vaccine-induced clones had shrunk markedly through clonal contraction.

Profiling relied on immunoSEQ multiplex PCR, and the TCRdb table lists in-frame clones only, not all of them. The repertoire has 50,000 to 70,000 clones, more than 60% of them found once; the top ten carry approximately 2.4%. Following culture for approximately ten days, CD4+ T cells were isolated. Each person got two doses of an mRNA SARS-CoV-2 vaccine, BNT162b2 or mRNA-1273. This TCR was recovered from a human donor who received a COVID-19 vaccine. Specimen: CD4+ T cells from PBMCs cultured without peptide, collected after COVID-19 vaccination.

The CDR3 DNA is TGTGCCAGCAGCCCCGAACCCCTGATACGGGGGGCCAACGTCCTGACTTTC. Protein sequence: CASSPEPLIRGANVLTF. V is TRBV7-2 and J is TRBJ2-6; no clear D. Germline V gene lookup returns CDR1 SGHTA and CDR2 FQGNSA. Trimming removed 5 bases from V and 4 bases from J, with 18 bases in between. This CDR3 has 17 residues.